This TCR beta chain was sequenced for a study of Graves' ophthalmopathy and Graves' hyperthyroidism. Exclusion applied to patients with other autoimmune diseases, uncontrolled infections, pregnancy or lactation. This clonotype came up many times. Its target is not known. The CDR3 loop spans 15 amino acids. Germline CDR1 is SGHKS and CDR2 is YYEKEE (reference sequence). V lost 4 bases, J lost 4 bases, and 17 bases lay in between. RNA transcripts yielded amplified TCR beta CDR3 regions. Following a first-round RT-PCR that used HTBI primers, a second-round multiplex PCR was carried out. MiXCR, applied by TCRdb to the multiplex PCR reads, yields one record per CDR3 protein. The table lists roughly 420,000 distinct CDR3 sequences, roughly 21% of them singletons, with under 3% in the top ten. Points from the study as a whole: A model built from 13 signatures distinguished ophthalmopathy from stable hyperthyroidism with approximately 89% sensitivity and about 81% specificity.

The V gene is TRBV5-5, the J gene TRBJ1-1; the D gene is possibly TRBD1 (6 bases). Material for sequencing was peripheral blood. The TCR was taken from a woman aged 18-29 years with stable Graves' hyperthyroidism. The CDR3 bases are TGTGCCAGCAGCGCCTTCGCAGGGGACGGCACTGAAGCTTTCTTT. This gives the protein CASSAFAGDGTEAFF.